This T cell receptor beta chain comes out of a study of T cell changes during pregnancy in multiple sclerosis. V was shortened by 0 bases and J by 4 bases, with 13 bases between the two germline ends. The CDR3 covers 15 residues. CDR1 is SGHNT and CDR2 is YYREEE in the germline V gene (reference sequence). Measured with immunoSEQ multiplex PCR; TCRdb has only the in-frame clones, and not every one. The table includes fewer than 50,000 clones, almost 95% detected once. The source of this sequence is a female donor in good health, enrolled as a control in a pregnancy study. This chain joins TRBV5-4 and TRBJ2-5; D is possibly TRBD1 (6 bases). The specimen was CD4+ T cells from peripheral blood mononuclear cells, collected in the second trimester of pregnancy. The CDR3 protein is CASSLVGAMGETQYF. DNA of the CDR3: TGTGCCAGCAGCTTGGTGGGGGCGATGGGAGAGACCCAGTACTTC.